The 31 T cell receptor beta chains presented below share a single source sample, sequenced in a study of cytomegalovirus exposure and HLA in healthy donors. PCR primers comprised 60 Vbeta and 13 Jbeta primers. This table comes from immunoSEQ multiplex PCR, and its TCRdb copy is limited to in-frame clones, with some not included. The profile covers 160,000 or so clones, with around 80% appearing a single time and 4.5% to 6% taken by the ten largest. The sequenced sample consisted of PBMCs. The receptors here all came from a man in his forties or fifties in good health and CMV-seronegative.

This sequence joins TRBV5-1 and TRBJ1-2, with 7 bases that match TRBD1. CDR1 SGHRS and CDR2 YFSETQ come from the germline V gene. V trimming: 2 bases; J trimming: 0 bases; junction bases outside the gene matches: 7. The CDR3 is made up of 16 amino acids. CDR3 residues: CASSLEGTAPNYGYTF. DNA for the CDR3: TGCGCCAGCAGCTTAGAAGGGACAGCTCCTAACTATGGCTACACCTTC.

CDR3 in amino acids: CAISESKRFESPQHF. DNA of the CDR3: TGTGCCATCAGTGAGTCCAAAAGATTCGAGTCGCCCCAGCATTTT. The gene calls are TRBV10-3 and TRBJ1-5; D unclear. Germline V gene sequence: CDR1 ENHRY, CDR2 SYGVKD. The CDR3 extends over 15 amino acids. The V end lost 0 bases, the J end lost 9 bases, and 15 bases lay between the germline ends.

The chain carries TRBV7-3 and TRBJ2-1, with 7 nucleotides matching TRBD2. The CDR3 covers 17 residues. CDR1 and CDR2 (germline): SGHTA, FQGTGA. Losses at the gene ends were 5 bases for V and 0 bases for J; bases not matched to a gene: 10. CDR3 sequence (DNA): TGTGCCAGCAGCGGGGGGGGTTTTTCAAGCTCCTACAATGAGCAGTTCTTC. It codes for CASSGGGFSSSYNEQFF.

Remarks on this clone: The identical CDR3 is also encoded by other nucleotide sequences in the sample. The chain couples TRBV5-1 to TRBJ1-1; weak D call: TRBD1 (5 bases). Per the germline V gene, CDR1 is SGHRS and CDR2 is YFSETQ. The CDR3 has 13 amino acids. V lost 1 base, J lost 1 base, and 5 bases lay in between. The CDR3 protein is CASSLTGNTEAFF. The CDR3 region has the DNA TGCGCCAGCAGCTTGACAGGGAACACTGAAGCTTTCTTT.

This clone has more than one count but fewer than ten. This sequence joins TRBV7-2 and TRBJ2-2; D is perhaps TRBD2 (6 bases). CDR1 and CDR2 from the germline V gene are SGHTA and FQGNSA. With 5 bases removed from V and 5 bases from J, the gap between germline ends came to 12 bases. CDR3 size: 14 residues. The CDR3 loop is CASSPVRGTGELFF. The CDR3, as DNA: TGTGCCAGCAGCCCGGTCCGGGGGACCGGGGAGCTGTTTTTT.

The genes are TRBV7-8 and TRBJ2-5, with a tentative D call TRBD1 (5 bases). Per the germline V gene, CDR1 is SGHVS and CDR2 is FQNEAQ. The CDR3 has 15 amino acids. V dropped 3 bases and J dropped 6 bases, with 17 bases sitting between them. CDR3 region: CASSFSGQGSKTQYF. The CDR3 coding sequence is TGTGCCAGCAGCTTCTCGGGCCAGGGTTCGAAGACCCAGTACTTC.

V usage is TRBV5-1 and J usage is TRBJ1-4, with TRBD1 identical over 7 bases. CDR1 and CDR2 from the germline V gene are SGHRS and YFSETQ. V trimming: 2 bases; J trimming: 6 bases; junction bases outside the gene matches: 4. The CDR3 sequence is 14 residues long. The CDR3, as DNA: TGCGCCAGCAGCTTTGGCAGGGGGGATGAAAAACTGTTTTTT. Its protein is CASSFGRGDEKLFF.

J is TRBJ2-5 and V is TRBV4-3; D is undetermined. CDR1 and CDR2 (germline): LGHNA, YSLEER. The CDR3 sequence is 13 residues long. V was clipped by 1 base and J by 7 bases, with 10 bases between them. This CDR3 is CASSQGASGTQYF. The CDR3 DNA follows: TGCGCCAGCAGCCAAGGGGCCTCCGGGACCCAGTACTTC.

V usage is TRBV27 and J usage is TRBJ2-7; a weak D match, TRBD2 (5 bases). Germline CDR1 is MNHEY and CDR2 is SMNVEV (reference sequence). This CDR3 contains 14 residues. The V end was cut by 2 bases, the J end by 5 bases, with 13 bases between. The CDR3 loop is CASSLGGPKNEQYF. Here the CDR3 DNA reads TGTGCCAGCAGTTTAGGAGGCCCCAAGAACGAGCAGTACTTC.

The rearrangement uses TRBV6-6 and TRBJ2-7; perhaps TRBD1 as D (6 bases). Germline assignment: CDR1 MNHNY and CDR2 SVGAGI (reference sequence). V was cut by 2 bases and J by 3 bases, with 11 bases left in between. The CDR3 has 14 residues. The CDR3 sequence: CASSYNRDNYEQYF. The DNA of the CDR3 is TGTGCCAGCAGTTACAACAGGGATAACTACGAGCAGTACTTC.

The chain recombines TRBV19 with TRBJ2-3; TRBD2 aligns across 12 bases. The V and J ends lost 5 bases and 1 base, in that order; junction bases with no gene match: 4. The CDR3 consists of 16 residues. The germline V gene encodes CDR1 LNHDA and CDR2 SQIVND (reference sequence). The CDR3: CASSPGLAGRTDTQYF. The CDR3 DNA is TGTGCCAGTAGTCCCGGACTAGCGGGACGCACAGATACGCAGTATTTT.

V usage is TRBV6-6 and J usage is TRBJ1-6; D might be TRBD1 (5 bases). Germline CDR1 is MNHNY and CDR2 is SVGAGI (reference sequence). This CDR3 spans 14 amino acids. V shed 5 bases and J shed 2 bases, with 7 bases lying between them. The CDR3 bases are TGTGCCAGCAGTATGACAGCCTATAATTCACCCCTCCACTTT. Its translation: CASSMTAYNSPLHF.

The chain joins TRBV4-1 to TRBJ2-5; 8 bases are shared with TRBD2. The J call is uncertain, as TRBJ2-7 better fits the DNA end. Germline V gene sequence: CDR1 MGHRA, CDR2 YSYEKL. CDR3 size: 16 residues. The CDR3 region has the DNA TGCGCCAGCAGCCAAGATCCGGGAGGGCCGCAGGCCGAGCAGTACTTC. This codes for CASSQDPGGPQAEQYF.

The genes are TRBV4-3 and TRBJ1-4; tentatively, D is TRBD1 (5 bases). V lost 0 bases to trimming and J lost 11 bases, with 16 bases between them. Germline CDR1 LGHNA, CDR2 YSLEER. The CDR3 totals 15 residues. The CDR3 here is CASSQDRGRVEKLFF. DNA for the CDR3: TGCGCCAGCAGCCAAGATAGGGGCAGGGTAGAGAAACTGTTTTTT.

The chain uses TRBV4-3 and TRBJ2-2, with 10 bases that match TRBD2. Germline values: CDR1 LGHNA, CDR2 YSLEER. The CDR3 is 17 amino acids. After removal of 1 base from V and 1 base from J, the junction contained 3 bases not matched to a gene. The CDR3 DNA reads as TGCGCCAGCAGCCAAGTCAGCGGGAGGGTGAACACCGGGGAGCTGTTTTTT. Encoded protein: CASSQVSGRVNTGELFF.

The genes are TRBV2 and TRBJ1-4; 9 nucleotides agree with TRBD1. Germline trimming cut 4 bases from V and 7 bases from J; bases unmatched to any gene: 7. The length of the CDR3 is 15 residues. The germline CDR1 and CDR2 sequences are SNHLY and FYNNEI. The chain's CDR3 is CASSADRGGGEKLFF. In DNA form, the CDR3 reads TGTGCCAGCAGTGCGGACAGGGGCGGAGGTGAAAAACTGTTTTTT.

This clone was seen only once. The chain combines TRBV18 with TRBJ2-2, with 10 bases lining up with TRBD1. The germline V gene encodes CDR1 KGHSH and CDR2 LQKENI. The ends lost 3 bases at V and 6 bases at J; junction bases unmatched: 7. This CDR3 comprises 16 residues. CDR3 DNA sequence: TGTGCCAGCTCACCGCCGACAGGGGGCGCCGCCGGGGAGCTGTTTTTT. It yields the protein CASSPPTGGAAGELFF. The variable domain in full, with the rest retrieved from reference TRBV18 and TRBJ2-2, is NAGVMQNPRHLVRRRGQEARLRCSPMKGHSHVYWYRQLPEEGLKFMVYLQKENIIDESGMPKERFSAEFPKEGPSILRIQQVVRGDSAAYFCASSPPTGGAAGELFFGEGSRLTVL.

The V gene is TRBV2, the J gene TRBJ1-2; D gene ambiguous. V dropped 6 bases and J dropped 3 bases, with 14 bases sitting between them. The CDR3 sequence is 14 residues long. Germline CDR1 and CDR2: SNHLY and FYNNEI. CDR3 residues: CASRRDDLDYGYTF. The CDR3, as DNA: TGTGCCAGCAGGAGAGATGATTTAGACTATGGCTACACCTTC. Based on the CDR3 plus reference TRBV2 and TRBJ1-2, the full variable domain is EPEVTQTPSHQVTQMGQEVILRCVPISNHLYFYWYRQILGQKVEFLVSFYNNEISEKSEIFDDQFSVERPDGSNFTLKIRSTKLEDSAMYFCASRRDDLDYGYTFGSGTRLTVV.

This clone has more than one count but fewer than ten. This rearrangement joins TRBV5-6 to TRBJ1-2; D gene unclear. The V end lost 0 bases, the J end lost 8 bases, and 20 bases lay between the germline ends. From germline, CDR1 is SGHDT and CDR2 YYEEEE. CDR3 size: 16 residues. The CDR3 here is CASSLARESRSSGYTF. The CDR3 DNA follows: TGTGCCAGCAGCTTGGCACGGGAATCTAGATCATCGGGCTACACCTTC.

The CDR3 DNA sequence: TGTGCCAGCAGTCCAGGGGTACCGAACACCGGGGAGCTGTTTTTT. It translates to CASSPGVPNTGELFF. This sequence joins TRBV14 and TRBJ2-2; a weak D match, TRBD1 (6 bases). V lost 6 bases and J lost 0, with 11 bases in between. CDR3 length: 15 residues. CDR1 and CDR2 (germline): SGHDN, FVKESK. Full variable domain (outside the CDR3, taken from reference TRBV14 and TRBJ2-2): EAGVTQFPSHSVIEKGQTVTLRCDPISGHDNLYWYRRVMGKEIKFLLHFVKESKQDESGMPNNRFLAERTGGTYSTLKVQPAELEDSGVYFCASSPGVPNTGELFFGEGSRLTVL.

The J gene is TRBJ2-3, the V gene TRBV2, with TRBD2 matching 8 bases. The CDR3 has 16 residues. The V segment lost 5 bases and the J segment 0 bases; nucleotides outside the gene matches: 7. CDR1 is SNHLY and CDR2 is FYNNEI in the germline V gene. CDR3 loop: CASSPDSGVSTDTQYF. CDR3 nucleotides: TGTGCCAGCAGTCCGGATAGCGGGGTTAGCACAGATACGCAGTATTTT.

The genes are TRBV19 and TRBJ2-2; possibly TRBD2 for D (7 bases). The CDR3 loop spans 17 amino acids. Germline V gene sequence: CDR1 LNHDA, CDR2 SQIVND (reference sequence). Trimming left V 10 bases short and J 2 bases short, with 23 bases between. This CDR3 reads CATPSGGGKKNTGELFF. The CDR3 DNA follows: TGTGCCACTCCTTCGGGGGGCGGTAAAAAAAACACCGGGGAGCTGTTTTTT.

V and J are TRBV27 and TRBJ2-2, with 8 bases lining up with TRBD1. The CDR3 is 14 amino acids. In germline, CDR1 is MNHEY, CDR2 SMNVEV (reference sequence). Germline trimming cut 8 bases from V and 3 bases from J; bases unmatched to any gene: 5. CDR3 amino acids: CASGGQGDTGELFF. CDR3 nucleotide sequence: TGTGCCAGCGGAGGACAGGGTGACACCGGGGAGCTGTTTTTT.

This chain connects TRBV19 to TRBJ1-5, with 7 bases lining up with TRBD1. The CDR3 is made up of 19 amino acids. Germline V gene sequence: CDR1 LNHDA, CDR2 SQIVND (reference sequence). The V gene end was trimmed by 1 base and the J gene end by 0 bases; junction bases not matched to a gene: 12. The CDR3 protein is CASSIGPGGRYYSNQPQHF. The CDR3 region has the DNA TGTGCCAGTAGTATAGGTCCAGGGGGACGGTACTATAGCAATCAGCCCCAGCATTTT.

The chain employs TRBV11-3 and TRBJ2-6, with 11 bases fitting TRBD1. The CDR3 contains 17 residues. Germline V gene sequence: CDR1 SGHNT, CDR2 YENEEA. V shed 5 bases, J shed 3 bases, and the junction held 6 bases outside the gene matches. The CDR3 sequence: CASSPGQGAGGANVLTF. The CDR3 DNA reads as TGTGCCAGCAGCCCCGGACAGGGGGCTGGTGGGGCCAACGTCCTGACTTTC.

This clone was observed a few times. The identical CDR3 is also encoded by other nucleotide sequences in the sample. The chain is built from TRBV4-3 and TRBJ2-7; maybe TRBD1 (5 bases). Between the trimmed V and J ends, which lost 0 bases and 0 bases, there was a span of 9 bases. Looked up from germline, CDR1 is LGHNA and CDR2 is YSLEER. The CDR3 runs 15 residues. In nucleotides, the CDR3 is TGCGCCAGCAGCCAAGATAGGGGCAGCTCCTACGAGCAGTACTTC. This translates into CASSQDRGSSYEQYF.

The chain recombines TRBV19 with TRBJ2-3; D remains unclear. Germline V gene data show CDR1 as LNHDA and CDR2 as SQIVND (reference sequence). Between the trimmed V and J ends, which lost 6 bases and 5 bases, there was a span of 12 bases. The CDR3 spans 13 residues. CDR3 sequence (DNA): TGTGCCAGTAGACCCGGAGCCCAAGATACGCAGTATTTT. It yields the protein CASRPGAQDTQYF.

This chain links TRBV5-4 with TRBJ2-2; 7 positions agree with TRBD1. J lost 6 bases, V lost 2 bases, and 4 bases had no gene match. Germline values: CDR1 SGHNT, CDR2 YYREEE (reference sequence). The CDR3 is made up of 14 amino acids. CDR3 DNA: TGTGCCAGCAGCTTTATACAGGGGCCCGGGGAGCTGTTTTTT. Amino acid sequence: CASSFIQGPGELFF.

The CDR3 nucleotides read TGTGCCAGCAGCTTAGCAGGACAGGGTCTGGACACCATATATTTT. It specifies CASSLAGQGLDTIYF. The chain combines TRBV7-2 with TRBJ1-3, with TRBD1 matching 8 bases. The junction had 6 bases not matched to a gene; V was cut back by 0 bases and J by 8 bases. This CDR3 has 15 residues. The germline CDR1 and CDR2 sequences are SGHTA and FQGNSA.

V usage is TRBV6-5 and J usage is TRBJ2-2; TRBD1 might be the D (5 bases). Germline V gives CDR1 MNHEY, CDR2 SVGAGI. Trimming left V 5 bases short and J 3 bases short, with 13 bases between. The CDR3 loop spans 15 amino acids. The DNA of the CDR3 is TGTGCCAGCAGTCTGCGCAGGGTGTACACCGGGGAGCTGTTTTTT. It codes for CASSLRRVYTGELFF.

The CDR3 sequence is CASSLAAGALGNTIYF. Written as DNA, the CDR3 is TGTGCCAGCAGCTTGGCTGCGGGGGCGCTGGGAAACACCATATATTTT. The rearrangement uses TRBV5-4 and TRBJ1-3; tentatively, D is TRBD1 (6 bases). V lost 0 bases, J lost 4 bases, and 14 bases lay in between. This CDR3 comprises 16 residues. Per the germline V gene, CDR1 is SGHNT and CDR2 is YYREEE (reference sequence). Combining the CDR3 with reference TRBV5-4 and TRBJ1-3 gives the whole variable domain ETGVTQSPTHLIKTRGQQVTLRCSSQSGHNTVSWYQQALGQGPQFIFQYYREEENGRGNFPPRFSGLQFPNYSSELNVNALELDDSALYLCASSLAAGALGNTIYFGEGSWLTVV.